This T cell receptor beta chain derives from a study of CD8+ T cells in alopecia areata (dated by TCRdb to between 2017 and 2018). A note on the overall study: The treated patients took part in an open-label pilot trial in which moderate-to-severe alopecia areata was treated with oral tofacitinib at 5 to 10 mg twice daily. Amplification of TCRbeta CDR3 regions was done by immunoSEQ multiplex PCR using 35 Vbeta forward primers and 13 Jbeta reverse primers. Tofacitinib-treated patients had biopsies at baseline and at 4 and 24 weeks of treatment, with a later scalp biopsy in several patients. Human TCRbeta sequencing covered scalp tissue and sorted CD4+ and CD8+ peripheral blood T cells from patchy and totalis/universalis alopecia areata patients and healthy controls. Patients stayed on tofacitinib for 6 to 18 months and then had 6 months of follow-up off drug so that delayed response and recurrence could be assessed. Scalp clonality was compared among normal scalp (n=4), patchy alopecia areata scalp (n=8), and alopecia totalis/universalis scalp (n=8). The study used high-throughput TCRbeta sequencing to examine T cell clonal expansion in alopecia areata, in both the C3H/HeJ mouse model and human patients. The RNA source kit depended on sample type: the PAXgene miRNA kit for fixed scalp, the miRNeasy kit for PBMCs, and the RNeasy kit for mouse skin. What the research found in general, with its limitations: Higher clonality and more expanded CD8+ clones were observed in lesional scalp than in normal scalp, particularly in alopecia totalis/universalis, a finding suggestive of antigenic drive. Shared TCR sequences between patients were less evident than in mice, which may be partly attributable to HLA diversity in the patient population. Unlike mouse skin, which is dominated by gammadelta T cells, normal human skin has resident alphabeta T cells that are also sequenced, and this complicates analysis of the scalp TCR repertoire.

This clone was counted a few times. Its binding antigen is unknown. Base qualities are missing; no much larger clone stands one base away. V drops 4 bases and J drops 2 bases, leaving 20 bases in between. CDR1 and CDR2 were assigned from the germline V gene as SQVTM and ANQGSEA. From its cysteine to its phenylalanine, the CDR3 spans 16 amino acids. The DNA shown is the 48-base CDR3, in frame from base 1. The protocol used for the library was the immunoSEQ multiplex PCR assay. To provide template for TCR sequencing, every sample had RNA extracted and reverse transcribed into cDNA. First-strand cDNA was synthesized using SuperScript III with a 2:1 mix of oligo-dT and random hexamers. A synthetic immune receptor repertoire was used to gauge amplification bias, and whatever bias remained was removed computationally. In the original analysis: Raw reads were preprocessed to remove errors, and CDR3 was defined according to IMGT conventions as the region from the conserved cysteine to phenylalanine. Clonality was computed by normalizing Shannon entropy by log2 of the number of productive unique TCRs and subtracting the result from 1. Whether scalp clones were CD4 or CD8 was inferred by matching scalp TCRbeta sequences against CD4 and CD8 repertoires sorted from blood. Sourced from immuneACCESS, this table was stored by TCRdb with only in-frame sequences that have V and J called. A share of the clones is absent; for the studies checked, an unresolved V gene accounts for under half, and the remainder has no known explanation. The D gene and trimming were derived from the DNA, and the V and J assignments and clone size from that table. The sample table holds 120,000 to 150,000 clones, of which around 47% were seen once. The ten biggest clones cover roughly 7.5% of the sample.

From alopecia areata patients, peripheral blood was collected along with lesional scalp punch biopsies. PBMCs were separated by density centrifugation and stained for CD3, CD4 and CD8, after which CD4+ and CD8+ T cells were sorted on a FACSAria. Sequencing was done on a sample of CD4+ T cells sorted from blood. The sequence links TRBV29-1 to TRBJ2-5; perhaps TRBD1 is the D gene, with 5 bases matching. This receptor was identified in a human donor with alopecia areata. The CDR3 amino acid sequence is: CSVVKGQGTAQETQYF. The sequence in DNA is TGCAGCGTTGTGAAGGGGCAGGGCACTGCTCAAGAGACCCAGTACTTC. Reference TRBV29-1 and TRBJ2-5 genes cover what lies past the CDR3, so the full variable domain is SAVISQKPSRDICQRGTSLTIQCQVDSQVTMMFWYRQQPGQSLTLIATANQGSEATYESGFVIDKFPISRPNLTFSTLTVSNMSPEDSSIYLCSVVKGQGTAQETQYFGPGTRLLVL.